This is a list of T cell receptor beta chains from one sample in a study of blood T cell repertoires in COVID-19. TCRdb's copy holds only in-frame clones and misses some; the assay was immunoSEQ multiplex PCR. The sample carries roughly 300,000 clones, roughly 85% recorded once. Sequenced sample: peripheral blood. The receptor source for this set is a human donor in a cohort sampled during active COVID-19. Each CDR3 is given with its conserved first and last residue. Each record gives: D gene, clone size, J gene, V gene, CDR3 DNA, CDR3 protein. The D gene is left open where the match is weak. Size values are once, few and many counts, or a class for expanded clones, and some rows have none.

D: TRBD1
size: few
J: TRBJ2-3
V: TRBV5-1
DNA: TGCGCCAGCACCCCGACGACAGGGGGCTCAGATACGCAGTATTTT
CDR3: CASTPTTGGSDTQYF

D: .
size: .
J: TRBJ2-7
V: TRBV30
DNA: TGTGCCTGGAGTGTTTTCGGGGGCTACGAGCAGTACTTC
CDR3: CAWSVFGGYEQYF

D: .
size: few
J: TRBJ2-7
V: TRBV7-2
DNA: TGTGCCAGCAGCAAGGGACTCTCCTACGAGCAGTACTTC
CDR3: CASSKGLSYEQYF

D: .
size: .
J: TRBJ2-1
V: TRBV7-3
DNA: TGTGCCAGCAGACCTACAGGGGGGGCCTACAATGAGCAGTTCTTC
CDR3: CASRPTGGAYNEQFF

D: .
size: .
J: TRBJ2-7
V: TRBV27
DNA: TGTGCCAGCAGTTTAACCCCAGCTGGGGCCGAGCAGTACTTC
CDR3: CASSLTPAGAEQYF

D: .
size: .
J: TRBJ2-3
V: TRBV6-2/TRBV6-3
DNA: TGTGCCAGCAGTTACGGAGAAGATACGCAGTATTTT
CDR3: CASSYGEDTQYF

D: .
size: .
J: TRBJ2-3
V: TRBV6-5
DNA: TGTGCCAGCAGATTCCGGGACACAGGGACAGATACGCAGTATTTT
CDR3: CASRFRDTGTDTQYF

D: TRBD1
size: .
J: TRBJ2-7
V: TRBV19
DNA: TGTGCCAGTAGAAGGGACAGTTCCTACGAGCAGTACTTC
CDR3: CASRRDSSYEQYF

D: TRBD1
size: once
J: TRBJ1-6
V: TRBV10-2
DNA: TGCGCCAGCAGTGTTAAGGGACAGAATAATTCACCCCTCCACTTT
CDR3: CASSVKGQNNSPLHF

D: TRBD2
size: .
J: TRBJ2-6
V: TRBV5-1
DNA: TGCGCCAGCAGCTCACCCGCTAGCGGGGGGGCCGCTGGGGCCAACGTCCTGACTTTC
CDR3: CASSSPASGGAAGANVLTF

D: TRBD2
size: few
J: TRBJ2-7
V: TRBV4-2
DNA: TGTGCCAGCAGCCACTGGACTAGCGGGGGAATATACGAGCAGTACTTC
CDR3: CASSHWTSGGIYEQYF

D: .
size: .
J: TRBJ2-2
V: TRBV5-1
DNA: TGCGCCAGCAGCTTCAGACAGGTTTCGAACACCGGGGAGCTGTTTTTT
CDR3: CASSFRQVSNTGELFF

D: .
size: .
J: TRBJ2-7
V: TRBV27
DNA: TGTGCCAGCAGTTTATCCGCAGGGCCCTACTACGAGCAGTACTTC
CDR3: CASSLSAGPYYEQYF

D: .
size: .
J: TRBJ2-1
V: TRBV9
DNA: TGTGCCAGCAGCGCCTTTTGGCGGGTGAATTACAATGAGCAGTTCTTC
CDR3: CASSAFWRVNYNEQFF

D: TRBD2
size: .
J: TRBJ2-2
V: TRBV5-1
DNA: TGCGCCAGCAGCTTGGTTGGCGGGGGGCAGAACACCGGGGAGCTGTTTTTT
CDR3: CASSLVGGGQNTGELFF

D: .
size: .
J: TRBJ1-5
V: TRBV18
DNA: TGTGCCAGCTCACCAGGGCCTAGCAATCAGCCCCAGCATTTT
CDR3: CASSPGPSNQPQHF

D: TRBD1
size: .
J: TRBJ1-1
V: TRBV7-9
DNA: TGTGCCAGCAGCTCGCAGGGGGCGTACACTGAAGCTTTCTTT
CDR3: CASSSQGAYTEAFF

D: TRBD1
size: .
J: TRBJ1-3
V: TRBV5-4
DNA: TGTGCCAGCAGCTTGGCCGGACAGGGGTACTCTGGAAACACCATATATTTT
CDR3: CASSLAGQGYSGNTIYF

D: TRBD1
size: few
J: TRBJ2-2
V: TRBV7-3
DNA: TGTGCCAGCAGCTTAACGACAGGGGGGCCGGAGCTGTTTTTT
CDR3: CASSLTTGGPELFF

D: TRBD1
size: .
J: TRBJ1-2
V: TRBV10-3
DNA: TGTGCCATCAGGACCGACAGGGGACCCTATGGCTACACCTTC
CDR3: CAIRTDRGPYGYTF

D: .
size: .
J: TRBJ2-2
V: TRBV9
DNA: TGTGCCAGCAGCGTAGCCCCCAGTGGGGAGCTGTTTTTT
CDR3: CASSVAPSGELFF

D: TRBD1
size: once
J: TRBJ1-1
V: TRBV4-2
DNA: TGTGCCAGCAGCCAAGAGGACAGGGCGTACACTGAAGCTTTCTTT
CDR3: CASSQEDRAYTEAFF

D: .
size: .
J: TRBJ1-3
V: TRBV19
DNA: TGTGCCTGTAAACAGGAACTCTCTGGAAACACCATATATTTT
CDR3: CACKQELSGNTIYF

D: .
size: .
J: TRBJ2-7
V: TRBV20-1
DNA: TGCAGTGCTAGTGCGGCCTACGAGCAGTACTTC
CDR3: CSASAAYEQYF

D: TRBD1
size: .
J: TRBJ1-1
V: TRBV19
DNA: TGTGCCAGTAGTCCGAAATCCGACAGGGTTGGAGCTTTCTTT
CDR3: CASSPKSDRVGAFF

D: .
size: .
J: TRBJ2-1
V: TRBV9
DNA: TGTGCCAGCAGCGTAGAAAGACTCCCCTACAATGAGCAGTTCTTC
CDR3: CASSVERLPYNEQFF

D: .
size: .
J: TRBJ1-1
V: TRBV6-5
DNA: TGTGCCAGCAGTTACAAGCTTCGTAGCACTGAAGCTTTCTTT
CDR3: CASSYKLRSTEAFF

D: TRBD1
size: .
J: TRBJ1-2
V: TRBV6-5
DNA: TGTGCCAGCTTTAGATCCGGGACAGCCTATGGCTACACCTTC
CDR3: CASFRSGTAYGYTF

D: .
size: .
J: TRBJ2-3
V: TRBV6-1
DNA: TGTGCCAGCAGTGAATACGGCCGGGTTACAGATACGCAGTATTTT
CDR3: CASSEYGRVTDTQYF

D: TRBD2
size: .
J: TRBJ2-1
V: TRBV19
DNA: TGTGCCAGTAGTATAAGACGGGGGGCCTACAATGAGCAGTTCTTC
CDR3: CASSIRRGAYNEQFF

D: .
size: .
J: TRBJ1-1
V: TRBV19
DNA: TGTGCCAGCGGGGGGCCTATGGAAGCTTTCTTT
CDR3: CASGGPMEAFF

D: .
size: .
J: TRBJ1-5
V: TRBV10-2
DNA: TGCGCCAGCAGTCAGGGGCGGGGGGACTTCAATCAGCCCCAGCATTTT
CDR3: CASSQGRGDFNQPQHF

D: .
size: .
J: TRBJ1-2
V: TRBV7-3
DNA: TGTGCCAGCAGCTCTCACTCCGACAGGATGGATGGCTACACCTTC
CDR3: CASSSHSDRMDGYTF

D: .
size: .
J: TRBJ1-1
V: TRBV10-3
DNA: TGTGCCATCAGTGATCGGGGGGCGAACACTGAAGCTTTCTTT
CDR3: CAISDRGANTEAFF

D: .
size: .
J: TRBJ2-3
V: TRBV10-2
DNA: TGCGCCAGCAGAACCCAGCGAGATACGCAGTATTTT
CDR3: CASRTQRDTQYF

D: .
size: .
J: TRBJ2-1
V: TRBV19
DNA: TGTGCCAGTAGTATAATGGCTTGGGGCCCCTACAATGAGCAGTTCTTC
CDR3: CASSIMAWGPYNEQFF

D: TRBD1
size: .
J: TRBJ2-7
V: TRBV6-5
DNA: TGTGCCAGCAGTTCCCCGGGACAGGGTCTCGACGAGCAGTACTTC
CDR3: CASSSPGQGLDEQYF

D: .
size: .
J: TRBJ1-1
V: TRBV12-3/TRBV12-4
DNA: TGTGCCAGCAGTCCAGGTTGGACTGAAGCTTTCTTT
CDR3: CASSPGWTEAFF

D: TRBD1
size: .
J: TRBJ2-7
V: TRBV18
DNA: TGTGCCAGCTCACCCACATCGGGACAGGGGCCGAGATCCTACGAGCAGTACTTC
CDR3: CASSPTSGQGPRSYEQYF

D: TRBD2
size: .
J: TRBJ2-5
V: TRBV7-2
DNA: TGTGCCAGCAGCTTATTAGGGAGGGGCGGTGATGAGACCCAGTACTTC
CDR3: CASSLLGRGGDETQYF

D: TRBD1
size: .
J: TRBJ1-2
V: TRBV5-1
DNA: TGCGCCAGCACCCCTGGGACAGAAAACTATGGCTACACCTTC
CDR3: CASTPGTENYGYTF

D: TRBD2
size: once
J: TRBJ2-7
V: TRBV10-1
DNA: TGCGCCAGCAGTGCTAAAACCGGGACTAGTCTTCCGGTCCACGAGCAGTACTTC
CDR3: CASSAKTGTSLPVHEQYF